The 32 T cell receptor beta chains given below trace back to one sample, sequenced in a study of T cell responses to AZD1222 COVID-19 vaccine. Profiling relied on immunoSEQ multiplex PCR, and the TCRdb table lists in-frame clones only, not all of them. The table shows around 99,000 clones, with roughly 88% occurring only once. The input for sequencing was peripheral blood, taken on day 0 of AZD1222 vaccination. The receptors originated from an adult in good health.

This clone was observed a handful of times. The rearrangement uses TRBV3-1 (or the pseudogene TRBV3-2) and TRBJ1-1; the D gene is possibly TRBD1 (6 bases). CDR1 is LGHDT, CDR2 YNNKEL, per germline (reference sequence). This CDR3 is 12 amino acids long. Trimming took 6 bases from V and 11 from J, leaving 16 bases between them. The CDR3 DNA reads as TGTGCCAGCAGTCCCACCGAGGGGGGCGCTTTCTTT. This codes for CASSPTEGGAFF.

This clone was counted once. V and J are TRBV7-2 and TRBJ1-1; D gene unclear. V lost 3 bases and J 6 bases, leaving 11 bases between the germline ends. This CDR3 spans 13 amino acids. CDR1 and CDR2 from the germline V gene are SGHTA and FQGNSA. In nucleotides, the CDR3 is TGTGCCAGCAGCTTCAATGGGGTGCCTGAAGCTTTCTTT. It yields the protein CASSFNGVPEAFF.

This clone was seen a few times. The rearrangement links TRBV3-1 (or the pseudogene TRBV3-2) to TRBJ2-5, with a weak D call TRBD2 (7 bases). Germline V lookup: CDR1 LGHDT, CDR2 YNNKEL (reference sequence). V lost 4 bases, J lost 4 bases, and 16 bases lay in between. The CDR3 length is 15 residues. This CDR3 is CASSPLGGAGETQYF. The CDR3 DNA reads TGTGCCAGCAGCCCCCTGGGGGGGGCCGGAGAGACCCAGTACTTC.

The chain employs TRBV4-3 and TRBJ2-7, with no clear D. The CDR3 sequence is 13 residues long. The ends were cut back, 0 bases at V and 5 bases at J, with 8 bases in the middle. In germline, CDR1 is LGHNA, CDR2 YSLEER. The CDR3: CASSQEFGDEQYF. In nucleotides, the CDR3 is TGCGCCAGCAGCCAAGAGTTCGGCGACGAGCAGTACTTC.

Here the CDR3 reads CATSDFGRTGAGSYNEQFF. CDR3 bases: TGTGCCACCAGTGATTTCGGGCGAACAGGGGCCGGCTCCTACAATGAGCAGTTCTTC. The V gene is TRBV24-1, the J gene TRBJ2-1; 7 nucleotides line up with TRBD1. CDR3 length equals 19 residues. Germline CDR1 is KGHDR and CDR2 is SFDVKD. Trimming at V came to 1 base and at J to 0 bases, leaving 11 bases not matched to a gene.

The chain recombines TRBV6-4 with TRBJ2-2, with 11 positions matching TRBD1. Per germline, CDR1 MRHNA and CDR2 SNTAGT. CDR3 length: 14 amino acids. After removal of 8 bases from V and 7 bases from J, the junction contained 6 bases not matched to a gene. For the CDR3, the DNA is TGTGCCAGCCCCGGACAGGGGGCTAACGGGGAGCTGTTTTTT. Amino acid sequence: CASPGQGANGELFF.

The chain couples TRBV28 to TRBJ1-4, with D possibly matching TRBD1 (6 bases). The CDR3 runs to 14 residues. Deletions cut 5 bases from V and 4 bases from J, with 11 bases between. Per the germline V gene, CDR1 is MDHEN and CDR2 is SYDVKM. CDR3 nucleotides: TGTGCCAGCAGTACCGGACAGAGTAATGAAAAACTGTTTTTT. Translating gives CASSTGQSNEKLFF.

The V and J genes are TRBV3-1 (or the pseudogene TRBV3-2) and TRBJ1-2; tentatively, D is TRBD1 (6 bases). This CDR3 is built from 15 residues. The germline gives CDR1 LGHDT, CDR2 YNNKEL (reference sequence). V lost 4 bases and J lost 4, with 16 bases in between. CDR3 in DNA: TGTGCCAGCAGCCTCGGGGGCAGGGAGGTCTATGGCTACACCTTC. Residues: CASSLGGREVYGYTF.

The chain is built from TRBV11-3 and TRBJ1-4, with D uncertain. Trimming stripped 3 bases from V and 1 base from J, with 6 bases between. The CDR3 loop spans 14 amino acids. Germline values: CDR1 SGHNT, CDR2 YENEEA. CDR3 sequence (DNA): TGTGCCAGCAGCTTCTCACAAACTAATGAAAAACTGTTTTTT. As protein: CASSFSQTNEKLFF.

This chain connects TRBV10-3 to TRBJ2-7, with no clear D. V lost 2 bases and J lost 0, with 11 bases in between. Germline-derived CDR1 and CDR2 are ENHRY and SYGVKD. The CDR3 covers 15 residues. This CDR3 reads CAISERTASSYEQYF. The CDR3, as DNA: TGTGCCATCAGTGAGCGAACCGCCAGCTCCTACGAGCAGTACTTC.

The gene calls are TRBV19 and TRBJ1-5; D ambiguous. CDR1 and CDR2 (germline): LNHDA, SQIVND (reference sequence). There are 15 residues in the CDR3. V lost 2 bases to trimming and J lost 0 bases, with 8 bases between them. DNA of the CDR3: TGTGCCAGTAGTATAAGACACCTTAGCAATCAGCCCCAGCATTTT. Its protein product is CASSIRHLSNQPQHF.

CDR3 region: CASRGGGISTDTQYF. The CDR3 bases are TGTGCCAGCCGTGGTGGCGGGATAAGCACAGATACGCAGTATTTT. This rearrangement joins TRBV28 to TRBJ2-3; D may be TRBD2 (6 bases). CDR3 length: 15 amino acids. Trimming stripped 8 bases from V and 0 bases from J, with 15 bases between. From germline, CDR1 is MDHEN and CDR2 SYDVKM.

The CDR3 bases are TGTGCCACCGAATTGACAGGAGAGACCCAGTACTTC. Its translation is CATELTGETQYF. The chain carries TRBV28 and TRBJ2-5, with D possibly being TRBD1 (6 bases). This CDR3 has 12 residues. Trimming took 10 bases from V and 4 from J, leaving 13 bases between them. Germline values: CDR1 MDHEN, CDR2 SYDVKM.

The CDR3 here is CASSLDSYQPQHF. CDR3 in DNA: TGTGCCAGCAGCTTAGACAGTTATCAGCCCCAGCATTTT. V gene TRBV7-9 combines with J gene TRBJ1-5; D unclear. This CDR3 spans 13 amino acids. The germline gives CDR1 SEHNR, CDR2 FQNEAQ (reference sequence). V lost 1 base and J 5 bases, leaving 6 bases between the germline ends.

This chain joins TRBV27 and TRBJ1-1, with D perhaps matching TRBD1 (5 bases). V was shortened by 3 bases and J by 1 base, with 6 bases between the two germline ends. The germline V gene encodes CDR1 MNHEY and CDR2 SMNVEV (reference sequence). The CDR3 is made up of 13 amino acids. CDR3 sequence (DNA): TGTGCCAGCAGTTTTACAGGGAACACTGAAGCTTTCTTT. Its protein product is CASSFTGNTEAFF.

The chain carries TRBV2 and TRBJ2-1, with a weak D call TRBD1 (6 bases). The V gene lost 2 bases and the J gene lost 6 bases, with 11 bases spanning the gap. CDR1 and CDR2 from the germline V gene are SNHLY and FYNNEI. The CDR3 length is 14 residues. Written as DNA, the CDR3 is TGTGCCAGCAGTGAAAGAAGCAGGGGCAATGAGCAGTTCTTC. The encoded protein is CASSERSRGNEQFF. The entire variable domain, with the rest obtained from reference TRBV2 and TRBJ2-1, is as follows: EPEVTQTPSHQVTQMGQEVILRCVPISNHLYFYWYRQILGQKVEFLVSFYNNEISEKSEIFDDQFSVERPDGSNFTLKIRSTKLEDSAMYFCASSERSRGNEQFFGPGTRLTVL.

CDR3 DNA sequence: TGTGCCACCAGCAGGCCCGGGATTAACTATGGCTACACCTTC. The encoded protein is CATSRPGINYGYTF. This chain uses TRBV15 with TRBJ1-2; D gene ambiguous. This CDR3 contains 14 residues. Trimming took off 3 bases at V and 1 base at J, with 9 bases between the two ends. Germline CDR1 LNHNV, CDR2 YYDKDF (reference sequence).

The V and J genes are TRBV6-5 and TRBJ1-1; D may be TRBD1 (6 bases). This CDR3 contains 14 residues. CDR1 is MNHEY and CDR2 is SVGAGI in the germline V gene. V dropped 7 bases and J dropped 0 bases, with 12 bases sitting between them. The CDR3 DNA reads as TGTGCCAGCAAACTAGGACAGTTGAACACTGAAGCTTTCTTT. It translates to CASKLGQLNTEAFF.

The chain employs TRBV3-1 (or the pseudogene TRBV3-2) and TRBJ2-7, with D perhaps TRBD2 (6 bases). Germline CDR1 reads LGHDT; CDR2 reads YNNKEL (reference sequence). This CDR3 has 12 amino acids. Trimming pared 1 base from V and 7 bases from J, leaving 8 bases between. CDR3 bases: TGTGCCAGCAGCCAAGGCGGGAATGAGCAGTACTTC. Translation gives CASSQGGNEQYF.

There are a few counts of this clone. J is TRBJ2-7 and V is TRBV5-6; 10 nucleotides align to TRBD1. The CDR3 length is 14 residues. The germline gives CDR1 SGHDT, CDR2 YYEEEE. V lost 3 bases to trimming and J lost 4 bases; unmatched junction nucleotides: 4. Here the CDR3 DNA reads TGTGCCAGCAGCTCCGACAGGGGGCAGTACGAGCAGTACTTC. Translated, it gives CASSSDRGQYEQYF.

This sequence joins TRBV30 and TRBJ1-4, with a weak D call TRBD1 (5 bases). Trimming shortened V by 5 bases and J by 8 bases, and 15 bases separated the two germline ends. Germline V gives CDR1 GTSNPN, CDR2 SVGIG (reference sequence). This CDR3 region has 13 residues. CDR3 DNA sequence: TGTGCCTGGTCCGACTCGGGACGGGAAAAACTGTTTTTT. This gives the protein CAWSDSGREKLFF.

A few counts support this clone. As DNA, the CDR3 is TGTGCCAGTAGTATCAGCAGGGCAAACTATGGCTACACCTTC. Its translation: CASSISRANYGYTF. The J gene is TRBJ1-2, the V gene TRBV19, with a tentative D call TRBD1 (5 bases). V was pared by 3 bases and J by 2 bases, with 10 bases between. Looked up from germline, CDR1 is LNHDA and CDR2 is SQIVND (reference sequence). CDR3 length: 14 amino acids.

The V and J genes are TRBV27 and TRBJ2-1, with 9 bases that match TRBD2. CDR3 size: 16 residues. The V segment lost 5 bases and the J segment 0 bases; nucleotides outside the gene matches: 5. Germline-derived CDR1 and CDR2 are MNHEY and SMNVEV (reference sequence). The CDR3: CASSPSGGSSYNEQFF. CDR3 DNA sequence: TGTGCCAGCAGTCCGAGCGGGGGGAGCTCCTACAATGAGCAGTTCTTC.

The rearrangement links TRBV21-1 to TRBJ2-1; the table's D call, TRBD1, was not checked against the DNA. TRBV21-1 is recorded as a pseudogene. This CDR3 comprises 15 residues. In DNA, the CDR3 is TGTGCCAGCAGCAAAGGAGACAGGGGGGGCGATGAGCAGTTCTTC. It yields the protein CASSKGDRGGDEQFF.

The chain uses TRBV11-2 and TRBJ1-1; D unclear. CDR1 SGHAT and CDR2 FQNNGV come from the germline V gene. There are 12 residues in the CDR3. With 3 bases removed from V and 5 bases from J, the gap between germline ends came to 7 bases. In nucleotides, the CDR3 is TGTGCCAGCAGCTTTGGCGGGACTGAAGCTTTCTTT. Translating it yields CASSFGGTEAFF. The full variable domain, completed using reference TRBV11-2 and TRBJ1-1, is EAGVAQSPRYKIIEKRQSVAFWCNPISGHATLYWYQQILGQGPKLLIQFQNNGVVDDSQLPKDRFSAERLKGVDSTLKIQPAKLEDSAVYLCASSFGGTEAFFGQGTRLTVV.

The genes are TRBV27 and TRBJ1-6; 7 nucleotides align to TRBD1. In germline, CDR1 is MNHEY, CDR2 SMNVEV (reference sequence). The CDR3 length is 14 residues. V dropped 7 bases and J dropped 6; count of bases not matched to a gene: 6. The chain's CDR3 is CASNERGLNSPLHF. The CDR3 nucleotides are TGTGCCAGCAATGAAAGGGGGCTTAATTCACCCCTCCACTTT.

In this sample, this clone turned up a few times. The chain combines TRBV28 with TRBJ2-7; either TRBD1 or TRBD2 may fit D (5 bases each). The CDR3 is 13 amino acids. Germline V gene sequence: CDR1 MDHEN, CDR2 SYDVKM. Trimming left V 8 bases short and J 7 bases short, with 18 bases between. The CDR3 sequence is CASGGFVFGEQYF. The CDR3 DNA sequence: TGTGCCAGCGGGGGTTTTGTCTTCGGGGAGCAGTACTTC.

The gene calls are TRBV6-5 and TRBJ2-7, with TRBD1 matching 7 bases. The CDR3 consists of 13 residues. V gave up 7 bases and J gave up 2 bases; unmatched junction bases: 5. CDR1 and CDR2 from the germline V gene are MNHEY and SVGAGI. The chain's CDR3 is CASIRGTTYEQYF. CDR3 sequence (DNA): TGTGCCAGCATCAGGGGGACGACCTACGAGCAGTACTTC.

The chain carries TRBV7-2 and TRBJ2-2; D is possibly TRBD1 (6 bases). The CDR3 has 15 amino acids. V gave up 7 bases and J gave up 5 bases, with 17 bases separating them. The V gene's germline CDR1 is SGHTA and CDR2 FQGNSA. CDR3 region: CASTLLGAGTGELFF. CDR3 nucleotides: TGTGCCAGCACCCTTTTGGGGGCTGGGACCGGGGAGCTGTTTTTT.

The chain links TRBV11-2 to TRBJ1-3; D not resolved. This CDR3 has 17 amino acids. In germline, CDR1 is SGHAT, CDR2 FQNNGV. Trimming shortened V by 5 bases and J by 0 bases, and 17 bases separated the two germline ends. The CDR3 reads CASSTRVSWDSGNTIYF. For the CDR3, the DNA is TGTGCCAGCAGCACCCGGGTGTCATGGGACTCTGGAAACACCATATATTTT.

The rearrangement uses TRBV7-2 and TRBJ2-7; 9 nucleotides match TRBD2. The CDR3 is made up of 18 amino acids. V shed 1 base and J 4 bases; nucleotides not matched to a gene: 14. CDR1 and CDR2 from the germline V gene are SGHTA and FQGNSA. DNA for the CDR3: TGTGCCAGCAGCTTAGGCGGGGGGGCCGTCACCCCCTCGTACGAGCAGTACTTC. Translated: CASSLGGGAVTPSYEQYF.

The J gene is TRBJ2-1, the V gene TRBV4-2; TRBD2 agrees at 7 bases. Germline values: CDR1 LGHNA, CDR2 YNFKEQ. Trimming removed 0 bases from V and 3 bases from J; junction bases left unmatched: 8. The CDR3 totals 17 residues. The CDR3 loop is CASSQESAGVFYNEQFF. The CDR3 region has the DNA TGTGCCAGCAGCCAAGAATCGGCGGGAGTATTCTACAATGAGCAGTTCTTC.